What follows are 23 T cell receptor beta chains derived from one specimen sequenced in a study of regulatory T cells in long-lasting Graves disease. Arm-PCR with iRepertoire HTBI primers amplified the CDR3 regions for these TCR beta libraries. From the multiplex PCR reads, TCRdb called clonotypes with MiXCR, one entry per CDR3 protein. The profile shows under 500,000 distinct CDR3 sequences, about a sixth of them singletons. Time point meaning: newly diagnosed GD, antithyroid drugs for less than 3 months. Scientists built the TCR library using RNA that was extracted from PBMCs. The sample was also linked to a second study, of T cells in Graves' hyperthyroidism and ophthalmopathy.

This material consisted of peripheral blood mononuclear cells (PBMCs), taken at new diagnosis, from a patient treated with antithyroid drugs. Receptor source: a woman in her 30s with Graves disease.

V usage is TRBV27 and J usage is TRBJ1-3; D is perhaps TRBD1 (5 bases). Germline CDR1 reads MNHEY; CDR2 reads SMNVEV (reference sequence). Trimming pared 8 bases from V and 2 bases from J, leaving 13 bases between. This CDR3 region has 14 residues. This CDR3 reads CASWPGTTGNTIYF. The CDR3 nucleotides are TGTGCCAGCTGGCCGGGGACGACTGGAAACACCATATATTTT.

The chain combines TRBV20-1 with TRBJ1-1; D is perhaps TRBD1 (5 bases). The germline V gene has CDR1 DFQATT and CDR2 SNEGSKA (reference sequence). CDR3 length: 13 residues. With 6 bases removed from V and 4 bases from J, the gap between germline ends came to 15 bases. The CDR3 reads CSAPIGGTTEAFF. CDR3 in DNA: TGCAGTGCCCCGATCGGGGGAACCACTGAAGCTTTCTTT.

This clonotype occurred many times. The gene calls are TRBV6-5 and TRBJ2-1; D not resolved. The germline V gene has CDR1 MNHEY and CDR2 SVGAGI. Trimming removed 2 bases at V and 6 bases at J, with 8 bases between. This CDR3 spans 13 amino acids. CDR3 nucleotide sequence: TGTGCCAGCAGTTACGGAACCACCAATGAGCAGTTCTTC. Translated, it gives CASSYGTTNEQFF.

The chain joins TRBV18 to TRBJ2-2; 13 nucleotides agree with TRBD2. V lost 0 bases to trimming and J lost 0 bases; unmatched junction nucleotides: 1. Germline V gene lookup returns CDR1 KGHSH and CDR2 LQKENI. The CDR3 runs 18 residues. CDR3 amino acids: CASSPPGTSGTNTGELFF. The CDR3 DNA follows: TGTGCCAGCTCACCACCCGGGACTAGCGGGACGAACACCGGGGAGCTGTTTTTT.

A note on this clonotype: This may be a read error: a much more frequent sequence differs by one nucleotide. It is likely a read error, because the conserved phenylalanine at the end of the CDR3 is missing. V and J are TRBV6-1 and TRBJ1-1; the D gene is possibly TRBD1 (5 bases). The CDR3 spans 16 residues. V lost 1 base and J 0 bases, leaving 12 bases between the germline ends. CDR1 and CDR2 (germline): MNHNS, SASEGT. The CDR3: CASSEETVGLNTEAFL. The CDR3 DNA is TGTGCCAGCAGTGAAGAGACAGTAGGATTGAACACTGAAGCTTTCCTT.

The CDR3 here is CASSLRDRGTTGELFF. The CDR3, as DNA: TGTGCCAGCAGCCTCCGGGACAGGGGGACCACCGGGGAGCTGTTTTTT. The chain employs TRBV11-2 and TRBJ2-2; 11 bases match TRBD1. CDR3 length equals 16 residues. CDR1 and CDR2 (germline): SGHAT, FQNNGV. V shed 5 bases, J shed 4 bases, and the junction held 6 bases outside the gene matches.

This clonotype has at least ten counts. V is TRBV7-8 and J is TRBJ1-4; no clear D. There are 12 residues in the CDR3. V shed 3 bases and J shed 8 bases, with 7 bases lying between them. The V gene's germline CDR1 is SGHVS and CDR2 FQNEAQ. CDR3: CASSFFGEKLFF. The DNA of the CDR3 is TGTGCCAGCAGCTTCTTTGGCGAAAAACTGTTTTTT.

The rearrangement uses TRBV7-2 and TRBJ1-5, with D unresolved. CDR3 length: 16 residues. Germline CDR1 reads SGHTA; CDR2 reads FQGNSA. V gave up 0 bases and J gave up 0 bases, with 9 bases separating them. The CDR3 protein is CASSLASTYSNQPQHF. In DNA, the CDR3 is TGTGCCAGCAGCTTAGCTTCCACGTATAGCAATCAGCCCCAGCATTTT. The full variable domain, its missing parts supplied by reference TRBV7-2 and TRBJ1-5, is GAGVSQSPSNKVTEKGKDVELRCDPISGHTALYWYRQSLGQGLEFLIYFQGNSAPDKSGLPSDRFSAERTGGSVSTLTIQRTQQEDSAVYLCASSLASTYSNQPQHFGDGTRLSIL.

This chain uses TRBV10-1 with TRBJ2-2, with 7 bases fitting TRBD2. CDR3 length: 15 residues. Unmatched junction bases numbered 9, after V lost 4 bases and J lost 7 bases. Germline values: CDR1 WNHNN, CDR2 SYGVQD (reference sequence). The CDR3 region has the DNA TGCGCCAGCAGTGTTAAGCGGGACTGGGGCGGGGAGCTGTTTTTT. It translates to CASSVKRDWGGELFF.

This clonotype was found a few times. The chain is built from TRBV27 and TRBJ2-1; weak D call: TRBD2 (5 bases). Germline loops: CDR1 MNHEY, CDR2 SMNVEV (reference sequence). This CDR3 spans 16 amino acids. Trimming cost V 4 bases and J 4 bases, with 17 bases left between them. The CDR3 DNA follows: TGTGCCAGCAGTTCACCGGGGATGGAAAGTTACAATGAGCAGTTCTTC. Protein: CASSSPGMESYNEQFF.

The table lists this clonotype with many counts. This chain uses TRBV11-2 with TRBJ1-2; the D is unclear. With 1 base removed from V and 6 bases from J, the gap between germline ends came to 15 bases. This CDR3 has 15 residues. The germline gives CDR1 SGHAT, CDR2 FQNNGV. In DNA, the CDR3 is TGTGCCAGCAGCTTAGGGACCCTTCAAGGCAATGGCTACACCTTC. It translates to CASSLGTLQGNGYTF.

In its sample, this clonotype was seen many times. The CDR3 is CASSQDGLTSATGEQFF. The CDR3 nucleotides read TGTGCCAGCAGCCAAGATGGTTTAACTAGCGCTACGGGTGAGCAGTTCTTC. The chain has TRBV4-2 and TRBJ2-1; the match to TRBD2 covers 7 bases. Per germline, CDR1 LGHNA and CDR2 YNFKEQ. Trimming cost V 0 bases and J 9 bases; bases outside gene matches: 14. The length of the CDR3 is 17 residues.

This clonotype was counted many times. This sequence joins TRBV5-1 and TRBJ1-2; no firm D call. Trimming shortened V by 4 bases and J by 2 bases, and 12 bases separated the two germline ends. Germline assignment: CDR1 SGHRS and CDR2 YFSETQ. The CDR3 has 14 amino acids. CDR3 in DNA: TGCGCCAGCAGCCTGGGCGAGGACAACTATGGCTACACCTTC. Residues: CASSLGEDNYGYTF.

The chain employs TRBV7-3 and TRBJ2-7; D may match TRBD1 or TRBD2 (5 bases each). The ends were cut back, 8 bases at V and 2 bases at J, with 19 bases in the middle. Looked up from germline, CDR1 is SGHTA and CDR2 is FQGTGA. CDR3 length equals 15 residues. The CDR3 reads CASPPRVGAAYEQYF. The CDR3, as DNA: TGTGCCAGCCCGCCCAGGGTGGGAGCCGCCTACGAGCAGTACTTC.

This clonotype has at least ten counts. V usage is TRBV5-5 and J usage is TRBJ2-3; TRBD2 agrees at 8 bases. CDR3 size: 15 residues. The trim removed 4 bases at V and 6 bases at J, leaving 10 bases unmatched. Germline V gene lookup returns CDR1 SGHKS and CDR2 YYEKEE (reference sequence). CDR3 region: CASSPSGSRDDTQYF. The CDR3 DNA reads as TGTGCCAGCAGCCCGAGCGGGAGTAGGGACGATACGCAGTATTTT. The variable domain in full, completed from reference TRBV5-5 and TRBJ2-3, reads DAGVTQSPTHLIKTRGQQVTLRCSPISGHKSVSWYQQVLGQGPQFIFQYYEKEERGRGNFPDRFSARQFPNYSSELNVNALLLGDSALYLCASSPSGSRDDTQYFGPGTRLTVL.

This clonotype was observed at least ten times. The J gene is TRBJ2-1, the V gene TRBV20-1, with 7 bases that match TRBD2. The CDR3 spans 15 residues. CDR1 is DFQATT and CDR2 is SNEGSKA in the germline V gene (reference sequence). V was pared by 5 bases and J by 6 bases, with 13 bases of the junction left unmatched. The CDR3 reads CSAPEPGGGPNEQFF. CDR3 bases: TGCAGTGCTCCCGAGCCGGGAGGAGGACCCAATGAGCAGTTCTTC.

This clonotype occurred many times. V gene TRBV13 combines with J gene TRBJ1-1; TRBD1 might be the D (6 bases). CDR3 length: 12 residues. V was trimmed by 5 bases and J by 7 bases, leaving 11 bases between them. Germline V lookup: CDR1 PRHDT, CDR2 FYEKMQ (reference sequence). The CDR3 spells CASSADSHEAFF. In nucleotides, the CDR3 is TGTGCCAGCAGCGCGGACAGCCATGAAGCTTTCTTT.

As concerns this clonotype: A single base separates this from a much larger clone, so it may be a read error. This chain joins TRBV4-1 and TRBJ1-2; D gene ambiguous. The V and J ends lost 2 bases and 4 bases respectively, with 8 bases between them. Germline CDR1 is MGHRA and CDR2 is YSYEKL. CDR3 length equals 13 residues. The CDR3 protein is CASSQCPLYGYTF. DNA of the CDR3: TGCGCCAGCAGCCAATGCCCTCTCTATGGCTACACCTTC.

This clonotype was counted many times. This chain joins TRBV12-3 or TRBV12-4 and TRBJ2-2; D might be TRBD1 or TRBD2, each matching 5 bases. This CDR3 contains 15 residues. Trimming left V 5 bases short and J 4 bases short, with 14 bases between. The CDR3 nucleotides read TGTGCCAGCAGTCAGTACGCAGGGACCACCGGGGAGCTGTTTTTT. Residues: CASSQYAGTTGELFF.

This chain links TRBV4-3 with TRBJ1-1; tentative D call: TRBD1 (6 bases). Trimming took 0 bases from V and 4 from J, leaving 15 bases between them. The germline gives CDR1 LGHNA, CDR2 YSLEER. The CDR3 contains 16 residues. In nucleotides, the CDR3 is TGCGCCAGCAGCCAAGATCTTTACAGGGTGGGCACTGAAGCTTTCTTT. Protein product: CASSQDLYRVGTEAFF.

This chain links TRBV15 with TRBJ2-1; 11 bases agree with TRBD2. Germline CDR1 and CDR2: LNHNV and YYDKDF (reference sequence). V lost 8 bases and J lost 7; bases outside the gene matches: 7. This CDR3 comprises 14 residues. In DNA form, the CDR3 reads TGTGCCACCCGGACTAGCGGGCCACTAAATGAGCAGTTCTTC. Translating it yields CATRTSGPLNEQFF. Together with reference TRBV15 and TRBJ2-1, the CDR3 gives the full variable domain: DAMVIQNPRYQVTQFGKPVTLSCSQTLNHNVMYWYQQKSSQAPKLLFHYYDKDFNNEADTPDNFQSRRPNTSFCFLDIRSPGLGDTAMYLCATRTSGPLNEQFFGPGTRLTVL.

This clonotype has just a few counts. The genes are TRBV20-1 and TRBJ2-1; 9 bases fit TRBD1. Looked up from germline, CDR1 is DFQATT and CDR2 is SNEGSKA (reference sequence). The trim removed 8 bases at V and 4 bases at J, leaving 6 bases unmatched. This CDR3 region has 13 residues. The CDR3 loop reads CSPPGTGYNEQFF. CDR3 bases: TGCAGTCCTCCCGGGACAGGGTACAATGAGCAGTTCTTC.

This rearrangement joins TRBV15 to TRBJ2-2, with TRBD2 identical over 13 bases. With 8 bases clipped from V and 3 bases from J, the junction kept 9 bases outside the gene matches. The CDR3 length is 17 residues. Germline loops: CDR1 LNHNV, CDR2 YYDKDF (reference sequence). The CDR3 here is CATLRLAGGGDTGELFF. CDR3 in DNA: TGTGCCACCCTAAGACTAGCGGGAGGCGGGGACACCGGGGAGCTGTTTTTT. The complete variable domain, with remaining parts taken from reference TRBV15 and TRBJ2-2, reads DAMVIQNPRYQVTQFGKPVTLSCSQTLNHNVMYWYQQKSSQAPKLLFHYYDKDFNNEADTPDNFQSRRPNTSFCFLDIRSPGLGDTAMYLCATLRLAGGGDTGELFFGEGSRLTVL.